The present T cell receptor (beta chain) was sequenced within a study of T cells in localized non-small cell lung cancer. This clone was seen a few times. The CDR3 extends over 14 amino acids. V was cut by 5 bases and J by 4 bases, with 14 bases left in between. Germline loops: CDR1 SGHVS, CDR2 FNYEAQ. The table came from immunoSEQ multiplex PCR; TCRdb's copy has only in-frame clones and leaves some out. In the table there are some 2,400 clones, around a quarter of which are singletons. Here the sequenced sample was lung tumor tissue, taken before any cancer treatment. The sequence came from a male donor older than 55 with stage II squamous cell lung carcinoma. The chain is built from TRBV7-6 and TRBJ1-1; D gene ambiguous. CDR3 in amino acids: CASSPMGPVTEAFF. For the CDR3, the DNA is TGTGCCAGCAGCCCCATGGGCCCGGTCACTGAAGCTTTCTTT. Full variable domain (rest looked up from reference TRBV7-6 and TRBJ1-1): GAGVSQSPRYKVTKRGQDVALRCDPISGHVSLYWYRQALGQGPEFLTYFNYEAQQDKSGLPNDRFSAERPEGSISTLTIQRTEQRDSAMYRCASSPMGPVTEAFFGQGTRLTVV.